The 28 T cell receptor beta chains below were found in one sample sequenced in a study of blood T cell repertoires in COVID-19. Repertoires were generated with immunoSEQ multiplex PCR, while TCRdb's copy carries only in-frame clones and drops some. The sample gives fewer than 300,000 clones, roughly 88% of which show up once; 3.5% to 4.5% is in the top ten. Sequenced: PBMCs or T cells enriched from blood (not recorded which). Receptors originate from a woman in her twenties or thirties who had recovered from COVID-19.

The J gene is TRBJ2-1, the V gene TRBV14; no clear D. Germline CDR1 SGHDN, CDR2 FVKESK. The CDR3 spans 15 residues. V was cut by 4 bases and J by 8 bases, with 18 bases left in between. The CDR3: CASSLRSPWRDEQFF. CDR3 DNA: TGTGCCAGCAGCCTGAGGAGCCCTTGGAGAGATGAGCAGTTCTTC.

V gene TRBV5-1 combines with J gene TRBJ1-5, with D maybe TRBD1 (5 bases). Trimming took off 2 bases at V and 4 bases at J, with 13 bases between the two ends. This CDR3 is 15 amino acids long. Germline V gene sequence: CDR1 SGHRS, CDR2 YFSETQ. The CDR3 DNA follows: TGCGCCAGCAGCTTAGGACACCCCGATAATCAGCCCCAGCATTTT. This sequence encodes CASSLGHPDNQPQHF.

For the CDR3, the DNA is TGCAGCGTTGCCGTCACAATGAACACTGAAGCTTTCTTT. Its translation: CSVAVTMNTEAFF. The chain couples TRBV29-1 to TRBJ1-1; D unresolved. Germline CDR1 and CDR2: SQVTM and ANQGSEA. Trimming removed 4 bases at V and 0 bases at J, with 9 bases between. The CDR3 consists of 13 residues.

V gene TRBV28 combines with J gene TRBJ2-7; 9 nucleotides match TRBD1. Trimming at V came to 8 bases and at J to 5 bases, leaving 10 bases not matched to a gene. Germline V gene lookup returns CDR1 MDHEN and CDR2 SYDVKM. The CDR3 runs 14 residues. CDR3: CASGIAGTGNEQYF. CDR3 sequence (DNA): TGTGCCAGCGGAATAGCCGGGACAGGGAACGAGCAGTACTTC.

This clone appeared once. This CDR3 is CAWSWARTSGSGGEETQYF. CDR3 nucleotides: TGTGCCTGGAGCTGGGCTAGGACTAGCGGGAGTGGGGGCGAAGAGACCCAGTACTTC. V usage is TRBV30 and J usage is TRBJ2-5; 13 nucleotides agree with TRBD2. The CDR3 has 19 amino acids. In germline, CDR1 is GTSNPN, CDR2 SVGIG (reference sequence). V was clipped by 3 bases and J by 3 bases; unmatched bases: 16.

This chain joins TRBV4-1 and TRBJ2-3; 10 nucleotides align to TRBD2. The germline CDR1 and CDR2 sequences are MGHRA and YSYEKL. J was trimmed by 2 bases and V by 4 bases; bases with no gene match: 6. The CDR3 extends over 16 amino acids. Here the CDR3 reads CASSPVGLAITDTQYF. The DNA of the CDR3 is TGCGCCAGCAGCCCCGTGGGACTAGCGATCACAGATACGCAGTATTTT.

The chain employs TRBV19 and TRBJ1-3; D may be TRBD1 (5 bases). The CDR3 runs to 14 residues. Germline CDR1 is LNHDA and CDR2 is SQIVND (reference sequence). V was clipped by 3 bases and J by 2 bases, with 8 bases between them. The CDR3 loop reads CASSIGGTGNTIYF. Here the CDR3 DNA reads TGTGCCAGTAGTATCGGGGGGACTGGAAACACCATATATTTT.

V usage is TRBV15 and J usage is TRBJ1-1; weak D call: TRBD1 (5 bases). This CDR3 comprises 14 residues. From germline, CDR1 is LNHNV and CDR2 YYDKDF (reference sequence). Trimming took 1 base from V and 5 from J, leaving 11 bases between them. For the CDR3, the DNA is TGTGCCACCAGCAGAGTCGGGGGTAGGACTGAAGCTTTCTTT. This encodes CATSRVGGRTEAFF.

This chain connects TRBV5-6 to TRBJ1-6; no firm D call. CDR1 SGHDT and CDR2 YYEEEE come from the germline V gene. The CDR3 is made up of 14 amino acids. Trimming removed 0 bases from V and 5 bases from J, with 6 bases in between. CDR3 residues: CASSLGGNNSPLHF. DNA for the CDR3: TGTGCCAGCAGCTTGGGAGGCAATAATTCACCCCTCCACTTT.

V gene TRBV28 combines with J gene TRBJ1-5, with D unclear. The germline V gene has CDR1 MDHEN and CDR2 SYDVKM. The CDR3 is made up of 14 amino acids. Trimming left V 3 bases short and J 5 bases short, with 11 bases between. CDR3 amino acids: CASSFWAKHQPQHF. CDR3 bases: TGTGCCAGCAGTTTTTGGGCAAAACATCAGCCCCAGCATTTT.

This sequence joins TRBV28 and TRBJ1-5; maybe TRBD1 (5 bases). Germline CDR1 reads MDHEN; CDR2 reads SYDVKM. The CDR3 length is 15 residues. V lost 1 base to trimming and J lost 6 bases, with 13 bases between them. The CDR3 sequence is CASSLLGEVSQPQHF. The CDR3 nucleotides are TGTGCCAGCAGTTTATTGGGGGAGGTTAGTCAGCCCCAGCATTTT.

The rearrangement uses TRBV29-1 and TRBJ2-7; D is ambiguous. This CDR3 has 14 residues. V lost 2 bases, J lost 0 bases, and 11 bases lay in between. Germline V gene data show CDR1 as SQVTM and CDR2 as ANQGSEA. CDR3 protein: CSVESRVDSYEQYF. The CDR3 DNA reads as TGCAGCGTTGAAAGTCGGGTCGACTCCTACGAGCAGTACTTC.

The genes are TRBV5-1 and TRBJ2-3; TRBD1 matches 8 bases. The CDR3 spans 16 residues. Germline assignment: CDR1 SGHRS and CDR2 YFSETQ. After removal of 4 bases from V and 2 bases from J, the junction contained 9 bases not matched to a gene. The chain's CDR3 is CASSTTTGASTDTQYF. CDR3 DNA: TGCGCCAGCAGCACGACGACAGGGGCATCCACAGATACGCAGTATTTT. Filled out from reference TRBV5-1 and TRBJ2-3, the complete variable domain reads KAGVTQTPRYLIKTRGQQVTLSCSPISGHRSVSWYQQTPGQGLQFLFEYFSETQRNKGNFPGRFSGRQFSNSRSEMNVSTLELGDSALYLCASSTTTGASTDTQYFGPGTRLTVL.

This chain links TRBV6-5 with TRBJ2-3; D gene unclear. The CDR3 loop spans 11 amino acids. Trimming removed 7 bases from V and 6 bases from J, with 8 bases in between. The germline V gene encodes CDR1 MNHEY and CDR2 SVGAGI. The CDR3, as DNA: TGTGCCAGCAACAACGGGGATACGCAGTATTTT. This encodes CASNNGDTQYF.

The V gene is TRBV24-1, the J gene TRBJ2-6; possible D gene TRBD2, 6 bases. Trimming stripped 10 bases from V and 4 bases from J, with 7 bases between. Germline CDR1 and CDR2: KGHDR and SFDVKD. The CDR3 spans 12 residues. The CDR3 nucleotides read TGTGCCACTCGGGGGGGGGCCAACGTCCTGACTTTC. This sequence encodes CATRGGANVLTF.

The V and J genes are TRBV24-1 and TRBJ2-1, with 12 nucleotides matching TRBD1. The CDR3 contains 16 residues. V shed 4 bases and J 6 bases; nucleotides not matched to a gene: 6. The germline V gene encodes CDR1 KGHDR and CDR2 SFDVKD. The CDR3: CATSDLGQGAGNEQFF. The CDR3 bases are TGTGCCACCAGTGACTTGGGACAGGGGGCAGGCAATGAGCAGTTCTTC.

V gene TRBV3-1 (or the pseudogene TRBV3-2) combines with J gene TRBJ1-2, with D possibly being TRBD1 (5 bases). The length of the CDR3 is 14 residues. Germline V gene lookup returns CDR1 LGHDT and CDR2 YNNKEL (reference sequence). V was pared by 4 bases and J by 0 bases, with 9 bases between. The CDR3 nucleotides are TGTGCCAGCAGCCTCCGGGGGTCTAACTATGGCTACACCTTC. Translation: CASSLRGSNYGYTF.

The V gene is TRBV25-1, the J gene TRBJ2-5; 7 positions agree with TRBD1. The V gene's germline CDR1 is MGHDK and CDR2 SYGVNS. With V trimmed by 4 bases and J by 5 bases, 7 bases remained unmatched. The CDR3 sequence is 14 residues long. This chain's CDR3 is CASSVAQGRETQYF. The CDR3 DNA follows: TGTGCCAGCAGTGTAGCACAGGGGCGGGAGACCCAGTACTTC.

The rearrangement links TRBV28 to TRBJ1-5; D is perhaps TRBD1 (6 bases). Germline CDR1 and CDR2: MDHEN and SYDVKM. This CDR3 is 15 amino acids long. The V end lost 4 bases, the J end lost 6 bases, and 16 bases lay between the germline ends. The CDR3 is CASSSRGGASQPQHF. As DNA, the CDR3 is TGTGCCAGCAGTTCCCGGGGGGGCGCGAGTCAGCCCCAGCATTTT. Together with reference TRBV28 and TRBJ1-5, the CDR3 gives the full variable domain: DVKVTQSSRYLVKRTGEKVFLECVQDMDHENMFWYRQDPGLGLRLIYFSYDVKMKEKGDIPEGYSVSREKKERFSLILESASTNQTSMYLCASSSRGGASQPQHFGDGTRLSIL.

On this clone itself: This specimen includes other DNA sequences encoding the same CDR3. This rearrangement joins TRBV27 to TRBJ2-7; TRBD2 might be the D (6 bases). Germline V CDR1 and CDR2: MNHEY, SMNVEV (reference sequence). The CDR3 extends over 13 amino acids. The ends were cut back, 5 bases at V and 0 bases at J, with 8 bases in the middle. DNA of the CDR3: TGTGCCAGCAGTCCCGGGAGCTCCTACGAGCAGTACTTC. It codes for CASSPGSSYEQYF.

The CDR3 is CASSIDSFSEAFF. The DNA of the CDR3 is TGTGCCAGCAGTATCGACAGTTTCTCTGAAGCTTTCTTT. V usage is TRBV28 and J usage is TRBJ1-1; weak D call: TRBD1 (5 bases). Germline CDR1 and CDR2: MDHEN and SYDVKM. The V end lost 5 bases, the J end lost 6 bases, and 13 bases lay between the germline ends. The CDR3 covers 13 residues.

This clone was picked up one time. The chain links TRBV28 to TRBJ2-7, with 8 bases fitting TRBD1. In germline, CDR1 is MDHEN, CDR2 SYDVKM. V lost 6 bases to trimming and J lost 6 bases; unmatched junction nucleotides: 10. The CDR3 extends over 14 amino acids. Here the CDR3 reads CASSEIRGLVEQYF. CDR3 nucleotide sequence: TGTGCCAGCAGCGAGATCAGGGGGCTGGTCGAGCAGTACTTC. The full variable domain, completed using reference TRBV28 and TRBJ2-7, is DVKVTQSSRYLVKRTGEKVFLECVQDMDHENMFWYRQDPGLGLRLIYFSYDVKMKEKGDIPEGYSVSREKKERFSLILESASTNQTSMYLCASSEIRGLVEQYFGPGTRLTVT.

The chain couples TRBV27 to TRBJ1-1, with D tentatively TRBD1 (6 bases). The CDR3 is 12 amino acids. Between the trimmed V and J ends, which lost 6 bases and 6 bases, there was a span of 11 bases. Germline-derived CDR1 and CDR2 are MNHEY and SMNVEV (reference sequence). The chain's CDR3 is CASRLGGAEAFF. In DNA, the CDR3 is TGTGCCAGCAGACTAGGGGGGGCTGAAGCTTTCTTT.

The CDR3 spells CASSLQGIRNTEAFF. CDR3 coding DNA: TGTGCCAGCAGCCTACAGGGGATACGGAACACTGAAGCTTTCTTT. The gene calls are TRBV7-3 and TRBJ1-1; TRBD1 matches 7 bases. After removal of 5 bases from V and 1 base from J, the junction contained 7 bases not matched to a gene. The CDR3 runs to 15 residues. CDR1 and CDR2 (germline): SGHTA, FQGTGA. Based on the CDR3 plus reference TRBV7-3 and TRBJ1-1, the full variable domain is GAGVSQTPSNKVTEKGKYVELRCDPISGHTALYWYRQSLGQGPEFLIYFQGTGAADDSGLPNDRFFAVRPEGSVSTLKIQRTERGDSAVYLCASSLQGIRNTEAFFGQGTRLTVV.

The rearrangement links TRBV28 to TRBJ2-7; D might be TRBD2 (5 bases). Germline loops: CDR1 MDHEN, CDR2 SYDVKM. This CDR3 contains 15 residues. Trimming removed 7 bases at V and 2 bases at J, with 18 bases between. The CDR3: CASTWSRDPAYEQYF. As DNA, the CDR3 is TGTGCCAGCACCTGGTCCCGGGATCCTGCCTACGAGCAGTACTTC.

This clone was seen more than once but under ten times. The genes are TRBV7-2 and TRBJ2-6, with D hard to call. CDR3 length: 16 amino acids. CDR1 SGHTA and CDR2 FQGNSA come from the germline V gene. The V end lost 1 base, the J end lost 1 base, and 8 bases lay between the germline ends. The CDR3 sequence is CASSLGSSSGANVLTF. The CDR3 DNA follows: TGTGCCAGCAGCTTAGGATCTAGTTCTGGGGCCAACGTCCTGACTTTC. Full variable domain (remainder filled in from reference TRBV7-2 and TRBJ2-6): GAGVSQSPSNKVTEKGKDVELRCDPISGHTALYWYRQSLGQGLEFLIYFQGNSAPDKSGLPSDRFSAERTGGSVSTLTIQRTQQEDSAVYLCASSLGSSSGANVLTFGAGSRLTVL.

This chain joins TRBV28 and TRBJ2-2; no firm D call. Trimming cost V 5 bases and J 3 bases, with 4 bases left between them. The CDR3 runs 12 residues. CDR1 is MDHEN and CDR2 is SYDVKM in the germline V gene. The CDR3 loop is CASSPDTGELFF. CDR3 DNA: TGTGCCAGCAGTCCCGACACCGGGGAGCTGTTTTTT.

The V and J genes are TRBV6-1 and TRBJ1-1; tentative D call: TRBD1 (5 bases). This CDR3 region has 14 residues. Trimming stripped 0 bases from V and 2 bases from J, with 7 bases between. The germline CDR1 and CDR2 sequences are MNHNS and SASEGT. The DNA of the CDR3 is TGTGCCAGCAGTGAAGCCGGACAAAACACTGAAGCTTTCTTT. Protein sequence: CASSEAGQNTEAFF.